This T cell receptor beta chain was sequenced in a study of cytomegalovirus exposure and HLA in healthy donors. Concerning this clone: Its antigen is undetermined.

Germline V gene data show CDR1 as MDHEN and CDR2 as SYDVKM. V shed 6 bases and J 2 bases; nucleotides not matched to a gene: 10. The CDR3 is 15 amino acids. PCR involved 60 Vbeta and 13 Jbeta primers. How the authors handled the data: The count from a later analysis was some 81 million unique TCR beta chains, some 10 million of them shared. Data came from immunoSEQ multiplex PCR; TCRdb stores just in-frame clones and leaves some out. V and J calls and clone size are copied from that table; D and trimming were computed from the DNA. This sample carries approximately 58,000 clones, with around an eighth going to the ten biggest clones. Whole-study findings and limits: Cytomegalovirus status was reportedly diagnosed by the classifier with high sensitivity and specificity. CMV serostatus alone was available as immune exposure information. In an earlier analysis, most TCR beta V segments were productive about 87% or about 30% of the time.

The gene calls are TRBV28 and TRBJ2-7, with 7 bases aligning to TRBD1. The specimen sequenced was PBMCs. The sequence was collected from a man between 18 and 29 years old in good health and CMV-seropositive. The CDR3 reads CASRPRQGMTYEQYF. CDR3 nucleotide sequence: TGTGCCAGCAGACCCAGACAGGGAATGACCTACGAGCAGTACTTC.